The sequence of this T cell receptor (beta chain) was determined in a study of blood T cell repertoires in COVID-19 (dated by TCRdb to about 2020). Notes on the research overall: Samples from collaborators originated in the United States, Italy and Spain and spanned both the acute and convalescent phases of COVID-19. Where available, HLA class I and class II types were taken from metadata supplied by the sample provider and were not determined by assay-based typing. Samples came from the ongoing ImmuneRACE study (first 160 participants) plus 1,254 subjects from 6 global collaborators. The material from the prospective study consisted of cDNA or gDNA derived from T cells, B-cell-depleted T cells, or PBMCs. The sample metadata nearly always contained a de-identified subject ID, COVID-19 status, age in years and sex. Subjects who had been exposed to COVID-19, were actively infected with it, or had recovered from it provided the deeply sampled blood TCRbeta repertoires that made up the dataset. The repertoires were made available in a free public database intended to serve as a resource for research on the immune response to SARS-CoV-2. Overall study outcomes, separate from this receptor: The amount of clinical and demographic metadata varied by source and participant and was provided uncurated.

Only a few counts were recorded for this clone. There is no known antigen for this receptor. Nothing much larger sits one base from this clone, and base qualities are not available. In the prospective study, participants were roughly 18 to 89 years old, resided in 24 geographic areas of the United States, and were enrolled through a virtual design. In the prospective study, cohorts were assigned on the basis of participant-reported clinical history obtained from a screening survey and a study questionnaire. For ImmuneRACE Cohort 3, a participant was defined as recovered based on two consecutive negative NP/OP PCR tests, clearance by a healthcare professional, or resolution of symptoms. In the prospective study, mobile phlebotomists collected whole blood, serum and a nasopharyngeal or oropharyngeal swab from each participant. Over a roughly two-month period, participants in the prospective study had the option of providing additional blood draws and questionnaires. Prospective study blood samples were shipped either frozen or at room temperature before DNA extraction.

TCRbeta CDR3 regions were amplified from genomic DNA by means of the immunoSEQ Assay, a bias-controlled multiplex PCR. From the authors' description of their analysis: Within the assay, amplification of reference gene primers was used to estimate how many nucleated cells each sample contained. To quantify the absolute abundance of each unique TCRbeta CDR3 rearrangement, sequence reads were collapsed and filtered. Productive Simpson clonality was computed per sample as the square root of Simpson's diversity index over productive rearrangements. This is the immuneACCESS table as TCRdb keeps it, with only in-frame sequences that have V and J called. A part of the clones is gone; compared with another copy, unresolved V genes explain less than half, and the rest is unexplained. V and J calls plus clone size are reproduced from that table; the DNA served to infer D and trimming. Recorded for this sample are fewer than 20,000 clones; 88% of them occurred a single time. The ten largest clones add up to over 4% of the sample.

The CDR3 measures 14 amino acids from cysteine to phenylalanine. Of the read, only the CDR3 DNA is kept; its 42 bases are in frame from base 1. The germline V gene (reference sequence) sets CDR1 to MNHEY and CDR2 to SMNVEV. The junction carries 11 bases between V and J, which are trimmed by 0 bases and 6 bases respectively. Here the chain combines TRBV27 and TRBJ1-2, with the D gene call left open. What was sequenced was PBMCs or T cells enriched from blood (not recorded which). The clonotype was recovered from a woman aged 25 to 39 who had recovered from COVID-19. The nucleotide sequence reads as follows: TGTGCCAGCAGTTTATCGCACAGTATTGATGGCTACACCTTC. Translated, it gives CASSLSHSIDGYTF.